This is a list of T cell receptor beta chains from one sample in a study of shared clonotypes between healthy human individuals. Method: immunoSEQ multiplex PCR; TCRdb's copy keeps in-frame clones and lacks some. This sample has around 180,000 clones, with roughly 93% found just once. Source material: naive CD4+ T cells sorted from blood. The source of these receptors is a woman between 25 and 40 years old in good health. Both conserved end residues are part of each CDR3. D genes are given only for firm matches. A row's size may be missing; if present it is once, few, many or a size class.

DNA,CDR3,V,D,size,J
TGTGCCAGCAGCACTGGGACAGGTTATGCCTACGAGCAGTACTTC,CASSTGTGYAYEQYF,TRBV5-5,TRBD1,-,TRBJ2-7
TGCGCCAGCAGTGACACAGGGGTTCCCGTACCCTACGAGCAGTACTTC,CASSDTGVPVPYEQYF,TRBV10-1,TRBD1,few,TRBJ2-7
TGTGCCAGCAGCCCAACCCGAATTGTAGGGCAGTTCTTC,CASSPTRIVGQFF,TRBV5-8,-,-,TRBJ2-1
TGTGCCAGCAGTCGGCAGGTAGGGCGGGAATCGGGCAATGAGCAGTTCTTC,CASSRQVGRESGNEQFF,TRBV9,-,-,TRBJ2-1
TGTGCCAGTAGTATCCGCCAGGGGGGCACTGAAGCTTTCTTT,CASSIRQGGTEAFF,TRBV19,TRBD1,-,TRBJ1-1
TGTGCCAGTAGTATGCCCGGACTAGCGGCGACACCCTACAATGAGCAGTTCTTC,CASSMPGLAATPYNEQFF,TRBV19,TRBD2,-,TRBJ2-1
TGTGCCAGCTCACCAAGGGGTGACTCCTACGAGCAGTACTTC,CASSPRGDSYEQYF,TRBV18,-,-,TRBJ2-7
TGTGCCAGTAGTTCATCAGGACACTTAAAGCAGTACTTC,CASSSSGHLKQYF,TRBV19,-,once,TRBJ2-5
TGCGCCAGCAGACTGCTGGCAGGCGAAAATCAGCCCCAGCATTTT,CASRLLAGENQPQHF,TRBV5-1,-,-,TRBJ1-5
TGTGCCAGCGAAACTCGAGACGGAGACAATCAGCCCCAGCATTTT,CASETRDGDNQPQHF,TRBV28,-,-,TRBJ1-5
TGTGCCAGCAGTTTGGTGGGGACAGGGGCCTATGGCTACACCTTC,CASSLVGTGAYGYTF,TRBV28,TRBD1,once,TRBJ1-2
TGTGCCAGCAGCTTAGGACTAGATAATGAGCAGTTCTTC,CASSLGLDNEQFF,TRBV7-6,-,-,TRBJ2-1
TGTGCCAGCAGTAGGGACAGGGATGAAAAACTGTTTTTT,CASSRDRDEKLFF,TRBV6-1,TRBD1,-,TRBJ1-4
TGTGCCAGTAGTCGGACTAGCGGGAGCTCTGGGGCCAACGTCCTGACTTTC,CASSRTSGSSGANVLTF,TRBV19,TRBD2,-,TRBJ2-6
TGTGCCAGCAGTGAAACCAATCAGCCCCAGCATTTT,CASSETNQPQHF,TRBV28,-,few,TRBJ1-5
TGTGCCAGCAGCTCCTATACCGGGACTGACGATACCTACGAGCAGTACTTC,CASSSYTGTDDTYEQYF,TRBV7-8,-,-,TRBJ2-7
TGTGCCAGCAGAGCCTCTAGCGGGAGCTACGAGCAGTACTTC,CASRASSGSYEQYF,TRBV2,TRBD2,-,TRBJ2-7
TGTGCCAGCAGCTCAGGCCCAACTAATGAAAAACTGTTTTTT,CASSSGPTNEKLFF,TRBV7-9,-,-,TRBJ1-4
TGCAGCGTTGAAGTGGCAGAGATCAATAACTATGGCTACACCTTC,CSVEVAEINNYGYTF,TRBV29-1,-,-,TRBJ1-2
TGTGCCAGCAGCTCCGGGACGCATACGGGATCTGAAGCTTTCTTT,CASSSGTHTGSEAFF,TRBV7-9,-,-,TRBJ1-1
TGCGCCAGCAGCGCCCCTCGGGGTAAAGGGAACACTGAAGCTTTCTTT,CASSAPRGKGNTEAFF,TRBV4-1,-,-,TRBJ1-1
TGTGCCAGCTCACCAGAGGGGATCGGGGAGCTGTTTTTT,CASSPEGIGELFF,TRBV18,-,-,TRBJ2-2
TGTGCCATCAGTGAATGGGGGACGGAGCAGTACTTC,CAISEWGTEQYF,TRBV10-3,-,-,TRBJ2-7
TGTGCCAGCAGTTTAAGACTAGCGCTTTCTTACGAGCAGTACTTC,CASSLRLALSYEQYF,TRBV28,TRBD2,-,TRBJ2-7
TGTGCCAGCTCACCACGGGGGGAAAACACCGGGGAGCTGTTTTTT,CASSPRGENTGELFF,TRBV18,-,-,TRBJ2-2
TGTGCCAGCAGCTTACGGAGGGCGGAAGGCTACACCTTC,CASSLRRAEGYTF,TRBV13,-,-,TRBJ1-2
TGTGCCAGCAGTTTATTGACCTCCCAGTACTTC,CASSLLTSQYF,TRBV28,-,-,TRBJ2-7
TGTGCCAGCAGTCTGTGCGTAGGGAGAAAGACCTATGGCTACACCTTC,CASSLCVGRKTYGYTF,TRBV6-6,-,-,TRBJ1-2
TGTGCCAGCAGCGTAGGTTACAGACGACAAAGTCGGGCCAACGTCCTGACTTTC,CASSVGYRRQSRANVLTF,TRBV7-2,-,-,TRBJ2-6
TGTGCCACCACCCAGGGCGGTGGCAATCAGCCCCAGCATTTT,CATTQGGGNQPQHF,TRBV15,-,-,TRBJ1-5
TGTGCCAGCAGCTTAGGAATTAACACTGAAGCTTTCTTT,CASSLGINTEAFF,TRBV7-3,-,-,TRBJ1-1
TGTGCCAGCAGCTCCCGAGAAGGGGGGGTCCCTAGGGATACGCAGTATTTT,CASSSREGGVPRDTQYF,TRBV7-2,-,-,TRBJ2-3
TGCGCCAGCAGCTCCCCCGGGCGGGAAACTTACGAGCAGTACTTC,CASSSPGRETYEQYF,TRBV4-1,-,-,TRBJ2-7
TGTGCCAGCAGTGAACTGGACAGGGACTACGAGCAGTACTTC,CASSELDRDYEQYF,TRBV2,TRBD1,-,TRBJ2-7
TGTGCCAGCAGCTTATCCAGGGGCACCGGGGAGCTGTTTTTT,CASSLSRGTGELFF,TRBV7-3,-,-,TRBJ2-2
TGTGCCAGTAGTATTTCGGGGTCGGGATGGCGGCCCCAGCATTTT,CASSISGSGWRPQHF,TRBV19,-,-,TRBJ1-5
TGTACCAGCAGTTTGTACAGGGCCGGAGGCTACACCTTC,CTSSLYRAGGYTF,TRBV27,-,-,TRBJ1-2
TGTGCCAGCAGCCTCTACTCCTACGAGCAGTACTTC,CASSLYSYEQYF,TRBV5-6,-,-,TRBJ2-7
TGTGCCAGCTCACCGCGGACAGGGAGGTCTGTAGGAAACACCATATATTTT,CASSPRTGRSVGNTIYF,TRBV18,TRBD1,-,TRBJ1-3
TGTGCCAGCAGTCCGACACGTTCCTCAGATACGCAGTATTTT,CASSPTRSSDTQYF,TRBV2,-,-,TRBJ2-3
TGTGCCAGCAGTTACTTAGGACAGGGACCCCTCGAGCAGTACTTC,CASSYLGQGPLEQYF,TRBV6-6,TRBD1,-,TRBJ2-7
TGTGCCAGTAGGACCCTAGAGTCGGCCGGATTAGATCAGCCCCAGCATTTT,CASRTLESAGLDQPQHF,TRBV19,-,-,TRBJ1-5
TGTGCCAGCAGTTACTCCCGGGGGGGCACTGAAGCTTTCTTT,CASSYSRGGTEAFF,TRBV6-5,-,-,TRBJ1-1
TGTGCCAGCAGCTACTCAGGGACTGAAGCTTTCTTT,CASSYSGTEAFF,TRBV28,-,-,TRBJ1-1
TGCGCCAGCAGCTCCGGACTAGGCGGGTCCTACGAGCAGTACTTC,CASSSGLGGSYEQYF,TRBV5-1,TRBD2,-,TRBJ2-7
TGTGCCAGCAGTTGGGTCGTACAGGGGGCCAACGAGCAGTACTTC,CASSWVVQGANEQYF,TRBV6-6,TRBD1,-,TRBJ2-7
TGTGCCACCAGCAACACCGGGACTACCCTAGACGAGCAGTACTTC,CATSNTGTTLDEQYF,TRBV15,TRBD2,-,TRBJ2-7
TGTGCCAGCAGCTTGATCCCGGGACACCAGAACACTGAAGCTTTCTTT,CASSLIPGHQNTEAFF,TRBV5-5,-,-,TRBJ1-1
TGCGCCAGCAGCCAAGTAAATCAGATACCCACAGATACGCAGTATTTT,CASSQVNQIPTDTQYF,TRBV4-1,-,-,TRBJ2-3
TGTGCCAGCAGCTGGATGGCGAGGGCTGGCGGGGAGCTGTTTTTT,CASSWMARAGGELFF,TRBV5-6,-,-,TRBJ2-2
TGTGCCAGCTCACCGGGACACCAGAACACTGAAGCTTTCTTT,CASSPGHQNTEAFF,TRBV18,-,-,TRBJ1-1
TGTGCCAGCAGTGACAACCAGGGGTTCTCTGAAGCTTTCTTT,CASSDNQGFSEAFF,TRBV25-1,-,-,TRBJ1-1